This T cell receptor (beta chain) was sequenced for a study of blood T cell repertoires in COVID-19. Deletions cut 4 bases from V and 0 bases from J, with 13 bases between. The CDR3 is 15 amino acids. The germline gives CDR1 SGHDT, CDR2 YYEEEE. Per the authors' pipeline: Reference gene primer amplification yielded estimated nucleated cell counts. Method: immunoSEQ multiplex PCR; TCRdb's copy keeps in-frame clones and lacks some. From that table come the V and J calls and clone size; the DNA was used to work out D and trimming. This repertoire shows roughly 26,000 clones, just over 85% found once; its top ten account for about 16%.

The specimen sequenced was peripheral blood. This receptor was taken from a man in his 70s with acute or convalescent COVID-19. The chain uses TRBV5-6 and TRBJ1-2, with D maybe TRBD1 (5 bases). CDR3 coding DNA: TGTGCCAGCAGCCGCGGCGGGGGGACTAACTATGGCTACACCTTC. Translation gives CASSRGGGTNYGYTF. Supplemented by reference TRBV5-6 and TRBJ1-2, the full variable domain reads DAGVTQSPTHLIKTRGQQVTLRCSPKSGHDTVSWYQQALGQGPQFIFQYYEEEERQRGNFPDRFSGHQFPNYSSELNVNALLLGDSALYLCASSRGGGTNYGYTFGSGTRLTVV.